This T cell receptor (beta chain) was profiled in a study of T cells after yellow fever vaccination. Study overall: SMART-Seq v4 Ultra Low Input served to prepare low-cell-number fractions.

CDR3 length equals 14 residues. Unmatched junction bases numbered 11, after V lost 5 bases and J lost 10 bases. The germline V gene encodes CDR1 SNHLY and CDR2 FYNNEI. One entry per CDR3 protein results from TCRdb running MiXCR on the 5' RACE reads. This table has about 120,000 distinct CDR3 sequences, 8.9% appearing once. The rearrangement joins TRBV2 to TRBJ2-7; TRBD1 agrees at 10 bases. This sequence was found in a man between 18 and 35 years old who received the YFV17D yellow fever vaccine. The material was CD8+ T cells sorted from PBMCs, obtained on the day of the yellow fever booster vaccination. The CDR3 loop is CASSLDRGGAEQYF. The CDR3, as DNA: TGTGCCAGCAGTTTGGACAGGGGGGGTGCGGAACAGTACTTC.